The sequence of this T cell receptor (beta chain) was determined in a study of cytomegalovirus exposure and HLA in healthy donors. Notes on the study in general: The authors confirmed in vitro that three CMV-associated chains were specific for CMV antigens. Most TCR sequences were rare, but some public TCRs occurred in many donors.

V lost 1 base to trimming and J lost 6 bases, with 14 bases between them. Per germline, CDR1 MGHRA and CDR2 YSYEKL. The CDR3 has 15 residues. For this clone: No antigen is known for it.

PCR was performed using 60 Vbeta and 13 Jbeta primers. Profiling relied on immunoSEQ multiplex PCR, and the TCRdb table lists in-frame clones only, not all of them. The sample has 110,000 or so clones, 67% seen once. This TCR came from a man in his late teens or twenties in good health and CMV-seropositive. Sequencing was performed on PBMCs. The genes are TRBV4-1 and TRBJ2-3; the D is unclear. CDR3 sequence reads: CASSQVSAPGDTQYF. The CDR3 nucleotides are TGCGCCAGCAGCCAAGTGTCAGCGCCTGGGGATACGCAGTATTTT.